This T cell receptor (beta chain) was documented in a study of cytomegalovirus exposure and HLA in healthy donors. Points from the study as a whole: The study labeled about 160 TCR beta chains cytomegalovirus-associated.

The primer mix had 60 Vbeta and 13 Jbeta primers. This table comes from immunoSEQ multiplex PCR, and its TCRdb copy is limited to in-frame clones, with some not included. The sample has roughly 100,000 clones; 78% are singletons. About this clone: The antigen remains undetermined.

What was sequenced was PBMCs. The TCR originated in a woman in her thirties or forties in good health and CMV-seronegative.

The CDR3 is CASSATGGSGTGELFF. The CDR3 DNA is TGTGCCAGCAGCGCAACAGGGGGTTCGGGCACCGGGGAGCTGTTTTTT. The V call is TRBV7-3, the J call TRBJ2-2; 8 nucleotides match TRBD1. The CDR3 is 16 amino acids. Germline CDR1 and CDR2: SGHTA and FQGTGA. V was pared by 5 bases and J by 4 bases, with 9 bases of the junction left unmatched.